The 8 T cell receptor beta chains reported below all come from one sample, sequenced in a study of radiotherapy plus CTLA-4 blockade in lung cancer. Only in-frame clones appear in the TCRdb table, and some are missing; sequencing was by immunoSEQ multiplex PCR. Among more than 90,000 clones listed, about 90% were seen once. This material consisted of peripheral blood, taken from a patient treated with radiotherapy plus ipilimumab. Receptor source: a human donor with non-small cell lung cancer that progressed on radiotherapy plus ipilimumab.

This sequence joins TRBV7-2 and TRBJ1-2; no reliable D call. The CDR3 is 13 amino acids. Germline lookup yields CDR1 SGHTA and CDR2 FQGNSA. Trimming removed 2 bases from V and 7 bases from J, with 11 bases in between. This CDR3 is CASSLPGSGGYTF. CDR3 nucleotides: TGTGCCAGCAGCTTACCGGGGAGTGGTGGCTACACCTTC.

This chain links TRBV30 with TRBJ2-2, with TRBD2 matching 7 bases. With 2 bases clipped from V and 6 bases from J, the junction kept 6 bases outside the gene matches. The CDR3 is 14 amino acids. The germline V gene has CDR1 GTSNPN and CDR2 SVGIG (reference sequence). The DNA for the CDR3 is TGTGCCTGGAGTCGAGTTCGGGGGGCCGGGGAGCTGTTTTTT. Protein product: CAWSRVRGAGELFF.

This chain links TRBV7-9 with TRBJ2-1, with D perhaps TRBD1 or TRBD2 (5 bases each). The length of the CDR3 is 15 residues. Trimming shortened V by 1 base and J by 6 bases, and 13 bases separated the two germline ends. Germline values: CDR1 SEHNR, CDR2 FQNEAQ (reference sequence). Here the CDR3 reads CASSLVGGVGNEQFF. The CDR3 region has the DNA TGTGCCAGCAGCTTAGTTGGGGGTGTCGGCAATGAGCAGTTCTTC.

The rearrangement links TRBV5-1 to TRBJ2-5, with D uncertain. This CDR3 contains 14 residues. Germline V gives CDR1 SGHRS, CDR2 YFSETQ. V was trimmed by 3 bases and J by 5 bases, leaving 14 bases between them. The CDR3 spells CASSSSTARETQYF. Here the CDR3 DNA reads TGCGCCAGCAGCTCCTCGACCGCCCGCGAGACCCAGTACTTC.

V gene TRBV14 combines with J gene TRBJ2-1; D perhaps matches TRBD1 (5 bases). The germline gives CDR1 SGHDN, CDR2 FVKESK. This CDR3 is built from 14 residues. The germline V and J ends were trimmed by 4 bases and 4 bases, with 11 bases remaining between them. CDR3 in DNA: TGTGCCAGCAGCCCCGTGGGGCCGTACAATGAGCAGTTCTTC. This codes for CASSPVGPYNEQFF.

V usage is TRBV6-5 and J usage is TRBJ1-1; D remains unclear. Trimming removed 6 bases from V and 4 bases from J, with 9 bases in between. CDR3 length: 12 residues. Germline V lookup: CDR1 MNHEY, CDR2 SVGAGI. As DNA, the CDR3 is TGTGCCAGCAGGGACCTTGGCACTGAAGCTTTCTTT. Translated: CASRDLGTEAFF.

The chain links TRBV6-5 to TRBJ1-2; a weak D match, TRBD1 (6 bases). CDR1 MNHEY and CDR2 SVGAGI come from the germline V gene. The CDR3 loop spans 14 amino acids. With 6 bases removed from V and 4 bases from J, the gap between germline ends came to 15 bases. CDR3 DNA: TGTGCCAGCAGAATGACAGGTACCACCTATGGCTACACCTTC. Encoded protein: CASRMTGTTYGYTF.

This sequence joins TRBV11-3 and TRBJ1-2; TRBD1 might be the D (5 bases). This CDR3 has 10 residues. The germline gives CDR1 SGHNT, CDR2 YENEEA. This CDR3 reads CPQQGDGYTF. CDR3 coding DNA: TGTCCGCAGCAGGGTGATGGCTACACCTTC.